A single sample gave rise to the 16 T cell receptor beta chains below, sequenced in a study of cytomegalovirus exposure and HLA in healthy donors. The PCR made use of 60 Vbeta and 13 Jbeta primers. Some clones are missing from TCRdb's copy, which holds only in-frame ones; the method was immunoSEQ multiplex PCR. The sample consists of under 130,000 clones, about 80% of them appearing once. The material sequenced was PBMCs. The receptors were sampled from a man aged 45-65 years in good health and CMV-seropositive.

The CDR3 sequence: CASSLGRGNNQPQHF. The DNA of the CDR3 is TGCGCCAGCAGCTTGGGCAGGGGAAACAATCAGCCCCAGCATTTT. V gene TRBV5-1 combines with J gene TRBJ1-5, with D possibly matching TRBD1 (6 bases). The CDR3 covers 15 residues. Trimming pared 0 bases from V and 3 bases from J, leaving 10 bases between. Germline lookup yields CDR1 SGHRS and CDR2 YFSETQ.

The chain joins TRBV27 to TRBJ2-1; 7 positions agree with TRBD2. The CDR3 contains 11 residues. V was clipped by 6 bases and J by 10 bases; unmatched bases: 3. The germline CDR1 and CDR2 sequences are MNHEY and SMNVEV (reference sequence). As DNA, the CDR3 is TGTGCCAGCAGCCGAGCGGGAGAGCAGTTCTTC. Translation gives CASSRAGEQFF.

This clone has a handful of counts. The chain links TRBV27 to TRBJ2-5, with D maybe TRBD1 (5 bases). The J call could be wrong; TRBJ2-7 is a better fit for the DNA end. This CDR3 has 13 amino acids. Germline V CDR1 and CDR2: MNHEY, SMNVEV (reference sequence). CDR3 amino acids: CASSLGAEGEQYF. The CDR3 coding sequence is TGTGCCAGCAGTTTAGGGGCGGAAGGCGAGCAGTACTTC.

The chain employs TRBV10-3 and TRBJ2-4, with 7 bases matching TRBD1. Per germline, CDR1 ENHRY and CDR2 SYGVKD. CDR3 length equals 12 residues. V dropped 0 bases and J dropped 13; count of bases not matched to a gene: 3. The DNA of the CDR3 is TGTGCCATCAGTGAGTCTACGGACAGGCAGTACTTC. Translation: CAISESTDRQYF.

V and J are TRBV6-1 and TRBJ2-5; D unclear. Germline V lookup: CDR1 MNHNS, CDR2 SASEGT. Trimming took 3 bases from V and 1 from J, leaving 6 bases between them. There are 13 residues in the CDR3. Here the CDR3 reads CASSDIVQETQYF. CDR3 in DNA: TGTGCCAGCAGTGATATCGTCCAAGAGACCCAGTACTTC.

The chain links TRBV7-6 to TRBJ1-5, with unresolved D. Between the trimmed V and J ends, which lost 0 bases and 4 bases, there was a span of 4 bases. The germline CDR1 and CDR2 sequences are SGHVS and FNYEAQ. CDR3 size: 13 residues. The DNA of the CDR3 is TGTGCCAGCAGCTTAGCGGCAAATCAGCCCCAGCATTTT. Amino acid sequence: CASSLAANQPQHF.

J is TRBJ2-3 and V is TRBV10-3, with 7 bases identical to TRBD1. Trimming took 6 bases from V and 0 from J; bases not matched to a gene: 6. The germline gives CDR1 ENHRY, CDR2 SYGVKD. CDR3 length: 15 residues. DNA of the CDR3: TGTGCCATCAGGTCGGGACAGATAAGCACAGATACGCAGTATTTT. Amino acids: CAIRSGQISTDTQYF.

V gene TRBV4-2 combines with J gene TRBJ2-3, with TRBD2 matching 10 bases. CDR1 and CDR2 from the germline V gene are LGHNA and YNFKEQ. The length of the CDR3 is 16 residues. J lost 6 bases, V lost 4 bases, and 10 bases had no gene match. CDR3 amino acids: CASSPRTSGESDTQYF. CDR3 in DNA: TGTGCCAGCAGCCCTAGGACTAGCGGAGAATCGGATACGCAGTATTTT.

CDR3 loop: CASSLSTGIHGYTF. The CDR3 DNA follows: TGTGCCAGCAGCTTATCGACAGGGATACATGGCTACACCTTC. The chain employs TRBV13 and TRBJ1-2, with TRBD1 matching 7 bases. Losses at the gene ends were 2 bases for V and 6 bases for J; bases not matched to a gene: 6. CDR1 and CDR2 (germline): PRHDT, FYEKMQ (reference sequence). This CDR3 comprises 14 residues.

In nucleotides, the CDR3 is TGTGCCAGCAGCGTAGGGGCAGGGGCTAACTATGGCTACACCTTC. Amino acid sequence: CASSVGAGANYGYTF. This chain uses TRBV9 with TRBJ1-2; TRBD1 is a possible D gene (6 bases). V was shortened by 0 bases and J by 0 bases, with 9 bases between the two germline ends. The CDR3 extends over 15 amino acids. Germline CDR1 is SGDLS and CDR2 is YYNGEE.

The chain uses TRBV27 and TRBJ1-2; 8 bases fit TRBD1. V was clipped by 3 bases and J by 6 bases; unmatched bases: 9. Per the germline V gene, CDR1 is MNHEY and CDR2 is SMNVEV (reference sequence). This CDR3 is 15 amino acids long. CDR3 residues: CASSFSTGEDHGYTF. The CDR3 bases are TGTGCCAGCAGTTTCTCGACAGGGGAGGATCATGGCTACACCTTC.

The rearrangement uses TRBV27 and TRBJ1-2; D is unresolved. The V end lost 3 bases, the J end lost 5 bases, and 10 bases lay between the germline ends. The CDR3 extends over 13 amino acids. CDR1 and CDR2 (germline): MNHEY, SMNVEV (reference sequence). This chain's CDR3 is CASSFGRKYGYTF. DNA for the CDR3: TGTGCCAGCAGTTTCGGCAGGAAATATGGCTACACCTTC.

The chain combines TRBV5-5 with TRBJ1-4; D is unresolved. This CDR3 region has 15 residues. Per germline, CDR1 SGHKS and CDR2 YYEKEE (reference sequence). V shed 3 bases and J shed 8 bases, with 17 bases lying between them. CDR3 DNA sequence: TGTGCCAGCAGCTCATTCGAGGGTTTAGGGGAAAAACTGTTTTTT. Protein: CASSSFEGLGEKLFF.

The chain employs TRBV6-5 and TRBJ1-2; 10 nucleotides line up with TRBD1. The CDR3 loop spans 15 amino acids. V dropped 9 bases and J dropped 2; count of bases not matched to a gene: 9. Germline values: CDR1 MNHEY, CDR2 SVGAGI. The CDR3 sequence: CASSETGGTNYGYTF. The CDR3 nucleotides are TGTGCCAGTTCAGAGACAGGGGGCACCAACTATGGCTACACCTTC.

A word on this clone: One end of the junction varies from germline; a read error may be responsible. The V call is TRBV15, the J call TRBJ2-5; a weak D match, TRBD1 (6 bases). The germline V gene has CDR1 LNHNV and CDR2 YYDKDF (reference sequence). This CDR3 comprises 15 residues. The CDR3 is CATNREGHLQETQYF. DNA for the CDR3: TGTGCCACCAACAGAGAGGGACACTTACAAGAGACCCAGTACTTC.

The chain couples TRBV6-1 to TRBJ2-7; TRBD1 matches 7 bases. CDR3 length: 12 amino acids. After removal of 9 bases from V and 6 bases from J, the junction contained 8 bases not matched to a gene. Germline V CDR1 and CDR2: MNHNS, SASEGT. CDR3 nucleotide sequence: TGTGCCAGTACAGGGGAGAGGCTCGAGCAGTACTTC. It encodes CASTGERLEQYF.